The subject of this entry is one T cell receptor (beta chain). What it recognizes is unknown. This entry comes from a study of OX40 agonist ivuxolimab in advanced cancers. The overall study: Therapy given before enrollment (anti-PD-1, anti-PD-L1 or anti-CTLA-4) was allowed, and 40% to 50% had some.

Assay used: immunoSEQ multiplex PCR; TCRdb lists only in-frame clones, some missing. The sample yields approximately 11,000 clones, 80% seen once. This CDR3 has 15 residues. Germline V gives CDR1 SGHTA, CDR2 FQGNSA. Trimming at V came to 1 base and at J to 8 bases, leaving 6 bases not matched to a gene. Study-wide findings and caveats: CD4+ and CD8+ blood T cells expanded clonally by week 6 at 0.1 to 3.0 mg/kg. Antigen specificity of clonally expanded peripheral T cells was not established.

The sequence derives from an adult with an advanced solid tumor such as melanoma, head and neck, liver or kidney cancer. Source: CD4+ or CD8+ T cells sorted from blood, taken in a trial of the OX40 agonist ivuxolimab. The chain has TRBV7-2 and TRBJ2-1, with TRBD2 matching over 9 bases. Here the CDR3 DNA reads TGTGCCAGCAGCTTAGGCGGGAGGGCCTTTGATGAGCAGTTCTTC. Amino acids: CASSLGGRAFDEQFF.